This T cell receptor beta chain emerged from a study of blood T cells in healthy people across ages. The CDR3 contains 15 residues. From germline, CDR1 is KGHSH and CDR2 LQKENI. Deletions cut 3 bases from V and 1 base from J, with 12 bases between. Combining a sample-barcoded 5' primer with a J-beta primer mix, a second PCR ran for about 7 to 12 cycles. Each sample provided no less than 2.5 million CDR3-containing paired-end reads. TCRdb used MiXCR to reprocess the 5' RACE reads, holding one entry per CDR3 protein. Of hundreds of thousands of distinct CDR3 sequences listed, approximately 50% are singletons.

V gene TRBV18 combines with J gene TRBJ1-1, with TRBD1 as a possible D gene (6 bases). The clonotype was recovered from a woman aged 55-69 years in good health. The sample comprised blood. The CDR3 DNA follows: TGTGCCAGCTCACCCCGGGACACTTCGAACACTGAAGCTTTCTTT. This encodes CASSPRDTSNTEAFF.